Shown below are 11 T cell receptor beta chains from a single sample sequenced in a study of blood T cell repertoires in COVID-19 (dated by TCRdb to the early 2020s). To prepare the library, the immunoSEQ multiplex PCR assay was applied. This is the immuneACCESS table as TCRdb keeps it, with only in-frame sequences that have V and J called. A part of the clones is gone; compared with another copy, unresolved V genes explain less than half, and the rest is unexplained. The sample table shows roughly 38,000 clones, and 90% are seen once. Less than 30% of the sample is taken by the ten largest. The sample comprised peripheral blood. The receptors derive from a man between 60 and 70 years old with active or convalescent COVID-19.

The V call is TRBV20-1, the J call TRBJ2-7; D gene uncertain. V lost 5 bases and J 7 bases, leaving 9 bases between the germline ends. This CDR3 is 10 amino acids long. Germline assignment: CDR1 DFQATT and CDR2 SNEGSKA (reference sequence). The CDR3 bases are TGCAGTGCTCTTGCGGCTGAGCAGTACTTC. Amino acid sequence: CSALAAEQYF.

This chain uses TRBV28 with TRBJ1-4, with a weak D call TRBD1 (5 bases). With 5 bases removed from V and 0 bases from J, the gap between germline ends came to 22 bases. In germline, CDR1 is MDHEN, CDR2 SYDVKM. The CDR3 spans 19 residues. The CDR3 sequence is CASSTISGKSISTNEKLFF. The DNA for the CDR3 is TGTGCCAGCAGTACCATATCAGGGAAATCTATTTCAACTAATGAAAAACTGTTTTTT.

V and J are TRBV7-9 and TRBJ1-4; TRBD1 aligns across 8 bases. Germline assignment: CDR1 SEHNR and CDR2 FQNEAQ (reference sequence). The CDR3 covers 15 residues. V was pared by 5 bases and J by 4 bases, with 6 bases of the junction left unmatched. The CDR3 reads CASSGSDRVNEKLFF. The CDR3 bases are TGTGCCAGCAGCGGATCGGACAGGGTTAATGAAAAACTGTTTTTT.

J is TRBJ2-7 and V is TRBV14; a weak D match, TRBD2 (5 bases). Germline CDR1 SGHDN, CDR2 FVKESK. Trimming removed 5 bases at V and 6 bases at J, with 17 bases between. The CDR3 totals 14 residues. CDR3 protein: CASSLYFGGREQYF. The CDR3 bases are TGTGCCAGCAGCTTATACTTCGGAGGCCGCGAGCAGTACTTC. Together with reference TRBV14 and TRBJ2-7, the CDR3 gives the full variable domain: EAGVTQFPSHSVIEKGQTVTLRCDPISGHDNLYWYRRVMGKEIKFLLHFVKESKQDESGMPNNRFLAERTGGTYSTLKVQPAELEDSGVYFCASSLYFGGREQYFGPGTRLTVT.

The chain combines TRBV5-6 with TRBJ2-1, with D possibly being TRBD2 (6 bases). This CDR3 has 15 amino acids. Germline V CDR1 and CDR2: SGHDT, YYEEEE. Trimming shortened V by 2 bases and J by 8 bases, and 17 bases separated the two germline ends. CDR3 residues: CASSFRRAKRDEQFF. CDR3 in DNA: TGTGCCAGCAGCTTCCGCAGGGCGAAGCGGGATGAGCAGTTCTTC.

The table lists this clone with a few counts. The chain uses TRBV4-1 and TRBJ1-5; tentative D call: TRBD1 (6 bases). The CDR3 is 16 residues long. Trimming took 0 bases from V and 2 from J, leaving 11 bases between them. CDR1 is MGHRA, CDR2 YSYEKL, per germline. This CDR3 is CASSQELGARNQPQHF. CDR3 bases: TGCGCCAGCAGCCAAGAATTGGGGGCGCGCAATCAGCCCCAGCATTTT.

The chain uses TRBV30 and TRBJ1-1; D uncertain. This CDR3 has 14 residues. Germline V gene lookup returns CDR1 GTSNPN and CDR2 SVGIG (reference sequence). The V end lost 0 bases, the J end lost 3 bases, and 11 bases lay between the germline ends. CDR3 sequence (DNA): TGTGCCTGGAGTGTCGGGAGAAAGGACACTGAAGCTTTCTTT. Amino acid sequence: CAWSVGRKDTEAFF.

This sequence joins TRBV6-5 and TRBJ2-7; possibly TRBD1 for D (6 bases). V was shortened by 6 bases and J by 0 bases, with 9 bases between the two germline ends. This CDR3 is built from 13 residues. Germline V CDR1 and CDR2: MNHEY, SVGAGI. CDR3 residues: CASSNRASYEQYF. CDR3 coding DNA: TGTGCCAGCAGCAACAGGGCCTCCTACGAGCAGTACTTC.

The genes are TRBV30 and TRBJ2-5; 8 bases match TRBD2. Trimming removed 3 bases from V and 6 bases from J; junction bases left unmatched: 18. Germline lookup yields CDR1 GTSNPN and CDR2 SVGIG (reference sequence). The CDR3 sequence is 17 residues long. This CDR3 is CAWREGVSGRGGKTQYF. CDR3 coding DNA: TGTGCCTGGAGGGAGGGGGTGTCCGGGAGGGGCGGAAAGACCCAGTACTTC. Looking up the rest from reference TRBV30 and TRBJ2-5 gives the full variable domain: SQTIHQWPATLVQPVGSPLSLECTVEGTSNPNLYWYRQAAGRGLQLLFYSVGIGQISSEVPQNLSASRPQDRQFILSSKKLLLSDSGFYLCAWREGVSGRGGKTQYFGPGTRLLVL.

DNA of the CDR3: TGTGCCACCAGTCGAGGGGGCAAGAACACTGAAGCTTTCTTT. This encodes CATSRGGKNTEAFF. The chain joins TRBV24-1 to TRBJ1-1; 7 bases match TRBD1. Trimming took 6 bases from V and 1 from J; bases not matched to a gene: 4. The germline CDR1 and CDR2 sequences are KGHDR and SFDVKD. The CDR3 totals 14 residues.

Here the CDR3 reads CAWRDRGDGYTF. The CDR3 coding sequence is TGTGCCTGGAGAGACAGGGGGGATGGCTACACCTTC. The chain joins TRBV30 to TRBJ1-2, with 9 positions matching TRBD1. The length of the CDR3 is 12 residues. CDR1 is GTSNPN and CDR2 is SVGIG in the germline V gene (reference sequence). J gave up 6 bases and V 3 bases, and 2 bases lay outside the gene matches.